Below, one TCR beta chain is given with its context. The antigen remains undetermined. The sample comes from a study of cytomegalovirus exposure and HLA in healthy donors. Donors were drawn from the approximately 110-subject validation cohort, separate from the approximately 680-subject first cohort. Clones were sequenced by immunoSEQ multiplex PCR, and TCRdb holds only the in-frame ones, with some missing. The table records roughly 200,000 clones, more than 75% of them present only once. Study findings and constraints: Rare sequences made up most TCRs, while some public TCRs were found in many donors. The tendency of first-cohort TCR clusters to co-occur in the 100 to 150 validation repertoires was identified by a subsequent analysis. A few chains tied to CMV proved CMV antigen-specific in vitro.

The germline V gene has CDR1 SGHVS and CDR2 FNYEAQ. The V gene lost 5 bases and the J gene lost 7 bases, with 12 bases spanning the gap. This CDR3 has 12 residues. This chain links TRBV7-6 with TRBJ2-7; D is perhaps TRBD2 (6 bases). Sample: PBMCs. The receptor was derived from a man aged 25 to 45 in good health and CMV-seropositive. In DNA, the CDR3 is TGTGCCAGCAGCCTTCGTCGGGGGGAGCAGTACTTC. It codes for CASSLRRGEQYF.